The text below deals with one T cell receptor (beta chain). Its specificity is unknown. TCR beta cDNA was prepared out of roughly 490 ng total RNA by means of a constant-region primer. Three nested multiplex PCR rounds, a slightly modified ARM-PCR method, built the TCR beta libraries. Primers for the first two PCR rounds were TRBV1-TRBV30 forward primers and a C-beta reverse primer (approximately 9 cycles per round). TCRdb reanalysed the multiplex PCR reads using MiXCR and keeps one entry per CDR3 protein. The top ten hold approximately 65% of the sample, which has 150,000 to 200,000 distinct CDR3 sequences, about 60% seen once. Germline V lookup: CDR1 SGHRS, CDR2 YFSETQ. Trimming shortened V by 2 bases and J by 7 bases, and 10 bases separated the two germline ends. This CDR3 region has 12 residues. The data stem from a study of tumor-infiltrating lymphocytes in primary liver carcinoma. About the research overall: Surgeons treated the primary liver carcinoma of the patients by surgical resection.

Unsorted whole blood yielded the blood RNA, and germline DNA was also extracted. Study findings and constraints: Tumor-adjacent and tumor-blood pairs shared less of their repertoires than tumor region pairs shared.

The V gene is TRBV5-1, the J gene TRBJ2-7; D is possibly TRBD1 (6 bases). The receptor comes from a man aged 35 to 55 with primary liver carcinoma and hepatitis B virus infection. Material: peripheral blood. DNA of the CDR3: TGCGCCAGCAGCTTTGAGCAGGGGGAGCAGTACTTC. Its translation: CASSFEQGEQYF.